This T cell receptor (beta chain) was documented in a study of cytomegalovirus exposure and HLA in healthy donors. Study-level information: Of the donors genotyped, some 400 in all, 75% to 85% fell in the Caucasian-associated ancestry cluster.

Study findings and constraints: Upon later analysis, HLA-associated TCR beta chains proved more clonally expanded than other, equally common chains. Diagnosis of cytomegalovirus status made by the classifier reportedly showed high specificity and sensitivity. In a later analysis, a genetic analysis reported fewer productive-TCR N-insertions in an Asian-associated ancestry cluster than the cohort average.

Germline assignment: CDR1 LGHNT and CDR2 FRNRAP. The J segment lost 9 bases and the V segment lost 1 base, leaving 8 bases of the junction unmatched. The CDR3 is 15 residues long. This clone showed up just a few times. Its target is not known. Researchers ran the PCR with 60 Vbeta and 13 Jbeta primers. TCRdb keeps only in-frame clones here, not all; method: immunoSEQ multiplex PCR. The table shows 55,000 to 75,000 clones, with 74% occurring only once. This clonotype was sampled from a human donor in good health. Sequencing was done on a sample of PBMCs. The genes are TRBV12-5 and TRBJ2-1; TRBD2 agrees at 8 bases. The CDR3 region is CASGLAGGPKIEQFF. CDR3 nucleotides: TGTGCTAGTGGTTTGGCGGGAGGGCCCAAAATTGAGCAGTTCTTC.